This TCR beta chain was sequenced in a study of cytomegalovirus exposure and HLA in healthy donors. General study findings and limits: 150 to 200 TCR beta chains were listed as cytomegalovirus-associated. Rare TCR sequences dominated, though some public TCRs recurred in many donors.

In regard to this clone: Its antigen is still unknown.

Assay: immunoSEQ multiplex PCR; the TCRdb copy retains only in-frame clones and omits some. The sample holds some 120,000 clones; 85% to 90% are singletons and the top ten take 1.5% to 2%. The source is a woman younger than 35 in good health and CMV-seronegative. Sequenced sample: PBMCs.

CDR3 region: CASSRTSGRIGELFF. Here the CDR3 DNA reads TGTGCCAGCTCCCGGACTAGCGGGAGAATCGGAGAGCTGTTTTTT. V usage is TRBV18 and J usage is TRBJ2-2; 13 bases align to TRBD2. Germline V lookup: CDR1 KGHSH, CDR2 LQKENI. V lost 6 bases to trimming and J lost 11 bases; unmatched junction nucleotides: 9. There are 15 residues in the CDR3.